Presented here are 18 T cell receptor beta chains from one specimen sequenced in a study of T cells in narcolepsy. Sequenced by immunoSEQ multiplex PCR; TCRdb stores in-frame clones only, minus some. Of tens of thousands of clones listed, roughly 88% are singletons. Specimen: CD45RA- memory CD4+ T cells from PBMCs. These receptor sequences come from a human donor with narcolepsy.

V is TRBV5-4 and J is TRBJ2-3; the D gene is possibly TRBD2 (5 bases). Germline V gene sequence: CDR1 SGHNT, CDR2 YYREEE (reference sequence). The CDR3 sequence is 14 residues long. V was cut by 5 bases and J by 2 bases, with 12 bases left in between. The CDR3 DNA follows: TGTGCCAGCAGTCCTACTAGATACACAGATACGCAGTATTTT. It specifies CASSPTRYTDTQYF.

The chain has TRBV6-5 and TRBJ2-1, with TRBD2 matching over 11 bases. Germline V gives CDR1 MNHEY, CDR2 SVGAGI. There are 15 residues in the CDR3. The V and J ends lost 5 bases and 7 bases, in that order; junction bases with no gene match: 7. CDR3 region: CASSSPSGRRNEQFF. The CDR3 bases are TGTGCCAGCAGTAGTCCTAGCGGGAGGCGGAATGAGCAGTTCTTC.

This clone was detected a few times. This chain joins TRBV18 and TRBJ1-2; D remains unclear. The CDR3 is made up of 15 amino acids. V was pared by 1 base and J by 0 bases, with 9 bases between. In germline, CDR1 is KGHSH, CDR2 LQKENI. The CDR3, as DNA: TGTGCCAGCTCACCACGGCCACCGCCTAACTATGGCTACACCTTC. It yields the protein CASSPRPPPNYGYTF.

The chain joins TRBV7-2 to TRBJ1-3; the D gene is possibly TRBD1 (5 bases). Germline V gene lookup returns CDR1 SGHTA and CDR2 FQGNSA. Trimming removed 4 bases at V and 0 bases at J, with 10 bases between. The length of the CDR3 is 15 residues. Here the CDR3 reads CASSWDGTSGNTIYF. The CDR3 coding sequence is TGTGCCAGCAGCTGGGACGGAACCTCTGGAAACACCATATATTTT.

The CDR3: CASSPGTSEVDEQFF. CDR3 DNA sequence: TGTGCCAGCAGCCCAGGGACTAGCGAGGTGGATGAGCAGTTCTTC. The chain is built from TRBV6-5 and TRBJ2-1, with 10 bases lining up with TRBD2. The CDR3 spans 15 residues. Unmatched junction bases numbered 10, after V lost 6 bases and J lost 8 bases. Germline V gene sequence: CDR1 MNHEY, CDR2 SVGAGI.

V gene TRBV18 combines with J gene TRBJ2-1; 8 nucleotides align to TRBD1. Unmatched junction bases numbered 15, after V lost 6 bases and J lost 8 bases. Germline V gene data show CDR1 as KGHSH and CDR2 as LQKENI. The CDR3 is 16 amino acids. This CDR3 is CASSTPGGQGPDEQFF. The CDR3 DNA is TGTGCCAGCTCTACACCGGGTGGACAGGGTCCCGATGAGCAGTTCTTC.

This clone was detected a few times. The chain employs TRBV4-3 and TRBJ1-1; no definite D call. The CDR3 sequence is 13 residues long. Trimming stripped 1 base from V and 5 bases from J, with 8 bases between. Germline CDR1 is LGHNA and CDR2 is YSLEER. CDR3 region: CASSQGPRTEAFF. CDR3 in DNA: TGCGCCAGCAGCCAAGGGCCCAGAACTGAAGCTTTCTTT.

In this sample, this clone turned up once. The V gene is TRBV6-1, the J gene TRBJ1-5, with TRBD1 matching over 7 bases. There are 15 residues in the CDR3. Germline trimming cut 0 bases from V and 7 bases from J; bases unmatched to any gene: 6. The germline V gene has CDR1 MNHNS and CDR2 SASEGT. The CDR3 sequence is CASSEATGKDQPQHF. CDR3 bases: TGTGCCAGCAGTGAAGCGACAGGGAAAGACCAGCCCCAGCATTTT.

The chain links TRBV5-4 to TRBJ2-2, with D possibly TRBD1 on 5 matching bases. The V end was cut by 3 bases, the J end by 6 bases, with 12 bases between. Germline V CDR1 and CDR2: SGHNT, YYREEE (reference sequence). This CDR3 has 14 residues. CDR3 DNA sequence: TGTGCCAGCAGCTATAACAGGCAGGCCGGGGAGCTGTTTTTT. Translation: CASSYNRQAGELFF.

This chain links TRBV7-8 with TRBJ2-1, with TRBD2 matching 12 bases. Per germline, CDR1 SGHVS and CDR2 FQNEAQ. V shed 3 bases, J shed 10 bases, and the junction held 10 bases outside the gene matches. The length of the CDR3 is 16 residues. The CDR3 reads CASSFGASGRAREQFF. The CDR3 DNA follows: TGTGCCAGCAGCTTCGGGGCTAGCGGGAGGGCGAGGGAGCAGTTCTTC.

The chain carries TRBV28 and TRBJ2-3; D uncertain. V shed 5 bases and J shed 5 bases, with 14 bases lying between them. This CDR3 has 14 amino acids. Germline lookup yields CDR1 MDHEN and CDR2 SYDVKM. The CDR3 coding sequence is TGTGCCAGCAGTCTCCGGCCCTCTCAAGATACGCAGTATTTT. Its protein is CASSLRPSQDTQYF.

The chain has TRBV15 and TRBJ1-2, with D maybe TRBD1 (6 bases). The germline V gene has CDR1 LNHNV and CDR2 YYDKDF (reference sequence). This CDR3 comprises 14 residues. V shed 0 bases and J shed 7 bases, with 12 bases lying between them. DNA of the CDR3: TGTGCCACCAGCAGAGATCTTGGGGGCAGTGGCTACACCTTC. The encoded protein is CATSRDLGGSGYTF.

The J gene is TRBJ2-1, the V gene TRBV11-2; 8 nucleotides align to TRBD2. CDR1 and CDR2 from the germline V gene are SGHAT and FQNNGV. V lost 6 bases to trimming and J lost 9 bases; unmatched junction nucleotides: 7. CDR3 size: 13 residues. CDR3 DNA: TGTGCCAGCAGTCTAGGACTAGCCGGTGAGCAGTTCTTC. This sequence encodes CASSLGLAGEQFF. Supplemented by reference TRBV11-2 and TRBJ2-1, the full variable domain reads EAGVAQSPRYKIIEKRQSVAFWCNPISGHATLYWYQQILGQGPKLLIQFQNNGVVDDSQLPKDRFSAERLKGVDSTLKIQPAKLEDSAVYLCASSLGLAGEQFFGPGTRLTVL.

In DNA, the CDR3 is TGTGCCAGCAGGGCCCGCGGGGGAAGGGAGGATGAGCAGTTCTTC. It is translated as CASRARGGREDEQFF. The chain has TRBV6-6 and TRBJ2-1; 7 positions agree with TRBD2. The V gene's germline CDR1 is MNHNY and CDR2 SVGAGI (reference sequence). The ends lost 6 bases at V and 8 bases at J; junction bases unmatched: 13. This CDR3 is built from 15 residues.

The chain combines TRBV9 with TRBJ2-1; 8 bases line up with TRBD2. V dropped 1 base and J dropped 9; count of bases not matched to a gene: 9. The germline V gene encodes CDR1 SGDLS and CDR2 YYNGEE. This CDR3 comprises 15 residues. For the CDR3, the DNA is TGTGCCAGCAGCGTATGGGCTAGCGGGTTGGGTGAGCAGTTCTTC. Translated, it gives CASSVWASGLGEQFF.

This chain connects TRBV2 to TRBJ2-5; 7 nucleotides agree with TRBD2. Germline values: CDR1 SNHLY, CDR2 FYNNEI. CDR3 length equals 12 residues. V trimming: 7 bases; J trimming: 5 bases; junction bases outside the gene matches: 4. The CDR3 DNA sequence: TGTGCCAGCATTGGCGGGAGTGAGACCCAGTACTTC. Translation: CASIGGSETQYF.

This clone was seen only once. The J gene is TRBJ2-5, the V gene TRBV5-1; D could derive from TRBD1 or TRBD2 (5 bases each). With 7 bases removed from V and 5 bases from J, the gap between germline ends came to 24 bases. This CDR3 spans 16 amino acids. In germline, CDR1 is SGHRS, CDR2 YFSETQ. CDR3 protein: CASSKTGALDLETQYF. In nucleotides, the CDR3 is TGCGCCAGCTCTAAGACCGGGGCTCTCGATTTGGAGACCCAGTACTTC. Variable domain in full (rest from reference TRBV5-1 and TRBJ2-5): KAGVTQTPRYLIKTRGQQVTLSCSPISGHRSVSWYQQTPGQGLQFLFEYFSETQRNKGNFPGRFSGRQFSNSRSEMNVSTLELGDSALYLCASSKTGALDLETQYFGPGTRLLVL.

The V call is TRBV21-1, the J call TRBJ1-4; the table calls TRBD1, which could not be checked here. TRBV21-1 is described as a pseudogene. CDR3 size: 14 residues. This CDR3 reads CASSAGTGSEKLFF. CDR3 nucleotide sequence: TGTGCCAGCAGCGCCGGGACAGGGAGTGAAAAACTGTTTTTT.